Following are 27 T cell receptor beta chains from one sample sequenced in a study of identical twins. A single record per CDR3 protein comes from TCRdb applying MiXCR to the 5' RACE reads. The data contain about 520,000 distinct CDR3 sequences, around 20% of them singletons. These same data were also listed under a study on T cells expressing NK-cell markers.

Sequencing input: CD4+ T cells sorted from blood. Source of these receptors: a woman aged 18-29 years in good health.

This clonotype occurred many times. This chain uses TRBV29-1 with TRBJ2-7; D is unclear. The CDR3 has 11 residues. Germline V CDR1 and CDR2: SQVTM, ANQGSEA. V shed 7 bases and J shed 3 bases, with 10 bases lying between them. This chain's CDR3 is CSGGRSYEQYF. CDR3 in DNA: TGCAGCGGTGGACGGAGCTACGAGCAGTACTTC.

The CDR3 nucleotides are TGTGCCAGCAGCCAAGAAGGGGTAGAGGGGCTTAACTATGGCTACACCTTC. Protein sequence: CASSQEGVEGLNYGYTF. The gene calls are TRBV4-2 and TRBJ1-2; D possibly corresponds to TRBD1 (5 bases). Trimming cost V 0 bases and J 1 base, with 15 bases left between them. CDR1 and CDR2 (germline): LGHNA, YNFKEQ. The CDR3 loop spans 17 amino acids.

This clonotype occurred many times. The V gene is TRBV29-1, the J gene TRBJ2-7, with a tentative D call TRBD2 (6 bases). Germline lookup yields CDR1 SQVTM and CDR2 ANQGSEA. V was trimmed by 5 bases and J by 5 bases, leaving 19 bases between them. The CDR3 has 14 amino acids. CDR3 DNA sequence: TGCAGCGTTCTACCCCCGGGACTTAAAAACGAGCAGTACTTC. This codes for CSVLPPGLKNEQYF.

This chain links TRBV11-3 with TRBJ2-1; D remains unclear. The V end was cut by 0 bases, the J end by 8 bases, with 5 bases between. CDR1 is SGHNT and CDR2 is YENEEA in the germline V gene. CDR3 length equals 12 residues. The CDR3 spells CASSLDPDEQFF. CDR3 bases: TGTGCCAGCAGCTTAGACCCGGATGAGCAGTTCTTC.

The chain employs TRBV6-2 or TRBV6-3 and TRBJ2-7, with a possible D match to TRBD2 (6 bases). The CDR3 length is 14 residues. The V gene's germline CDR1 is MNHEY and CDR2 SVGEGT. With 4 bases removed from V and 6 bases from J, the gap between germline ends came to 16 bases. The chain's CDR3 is CASSFIQRRGEQYF. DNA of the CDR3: TGTGCCAGCAGTTTTATTCAGCGGCGGGGCGAGCAGTACTTC.

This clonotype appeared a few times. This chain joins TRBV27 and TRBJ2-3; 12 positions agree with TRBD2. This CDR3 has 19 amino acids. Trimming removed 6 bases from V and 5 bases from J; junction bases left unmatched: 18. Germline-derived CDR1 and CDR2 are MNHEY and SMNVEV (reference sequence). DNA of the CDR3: TGTGCCAGCAGCACCAACGGACTAGCGGGAAGGTATACGAAAGATACGCAGTATTTT. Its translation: CASSTNGLAGRYTKDTQYF.

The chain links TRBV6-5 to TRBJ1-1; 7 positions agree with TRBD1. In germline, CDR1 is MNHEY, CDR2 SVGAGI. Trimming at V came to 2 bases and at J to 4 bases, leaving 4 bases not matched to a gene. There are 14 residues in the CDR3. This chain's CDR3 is CASSYPPGGTEAFF. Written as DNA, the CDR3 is TGTGCCAGCAGTTACCCACCAGGGGGCACTGAAGCTTTCTTT.

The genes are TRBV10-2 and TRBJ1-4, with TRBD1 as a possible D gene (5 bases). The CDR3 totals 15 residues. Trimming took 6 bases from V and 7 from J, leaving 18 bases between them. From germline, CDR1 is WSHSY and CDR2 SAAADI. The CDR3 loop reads CASRATATLGEKLFF. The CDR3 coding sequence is TGCGCCAGCAGGGCGACAGCCACCCTTGGTGAAAAACTGTTTTTT.

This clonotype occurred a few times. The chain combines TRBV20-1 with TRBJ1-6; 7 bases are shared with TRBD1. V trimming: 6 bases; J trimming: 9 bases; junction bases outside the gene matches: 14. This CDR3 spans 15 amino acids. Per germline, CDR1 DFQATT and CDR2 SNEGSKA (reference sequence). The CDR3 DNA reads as TGCAGTGCGCGGCAGACAGGGTCGGAAAGTTCACCCCTCCACTTT. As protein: CSARQTGSESSPLHF.

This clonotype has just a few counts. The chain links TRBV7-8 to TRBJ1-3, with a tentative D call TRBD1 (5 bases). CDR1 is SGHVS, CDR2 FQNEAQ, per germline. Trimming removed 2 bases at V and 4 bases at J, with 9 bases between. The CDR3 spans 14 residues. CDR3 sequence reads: CASSLNGAGNTIYF. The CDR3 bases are TGTGCCAGCAGCTTAAACGGGGCAGGAAACACCATATATTTT.

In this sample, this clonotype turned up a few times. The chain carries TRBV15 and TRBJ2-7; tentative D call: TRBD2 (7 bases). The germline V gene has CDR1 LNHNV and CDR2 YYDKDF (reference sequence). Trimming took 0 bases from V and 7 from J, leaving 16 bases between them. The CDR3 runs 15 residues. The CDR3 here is CATSRDTGGPWEQYF. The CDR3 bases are TGTGCCACCAGCAGAGATACGGGGGGCCCCTGGGAGCAGTACTTC.

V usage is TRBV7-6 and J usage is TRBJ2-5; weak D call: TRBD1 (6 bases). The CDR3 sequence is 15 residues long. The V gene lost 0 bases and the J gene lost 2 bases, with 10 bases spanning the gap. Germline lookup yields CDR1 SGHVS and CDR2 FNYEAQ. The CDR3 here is CASSLALGAQETQYF. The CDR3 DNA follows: TGTGCCAGCAGCTTAGCGCTGGGGGCTCAAGAGACCCAGTACTTC. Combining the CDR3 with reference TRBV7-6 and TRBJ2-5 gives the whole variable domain GAGVSQSPRYKVTKRGQDVALRCDPISGHVSLYWYRQALGQGPEFLTYFNYEAQQDKSGLPNDRFSAERPEGSISTLTIQRTEQRDSAMYRCASSLALGAQETQYFGPGTRLLVL.

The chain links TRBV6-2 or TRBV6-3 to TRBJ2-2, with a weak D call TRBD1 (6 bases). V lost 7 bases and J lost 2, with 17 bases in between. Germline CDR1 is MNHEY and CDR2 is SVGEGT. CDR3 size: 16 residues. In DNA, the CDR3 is TGTGCCAGCACTCGAGGGGGTCATATAAACACCGGGGAGCTGTTTTTT. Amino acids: CASTRGGHINTGELFF.

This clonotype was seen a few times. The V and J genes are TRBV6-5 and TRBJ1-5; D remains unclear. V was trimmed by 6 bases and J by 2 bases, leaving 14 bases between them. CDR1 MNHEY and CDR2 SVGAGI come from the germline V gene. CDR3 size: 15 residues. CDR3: CASRSSSAGNQPQHF. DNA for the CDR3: TGTGCCAGCAGATCCTCGAGTGCGGGCAATCAGCCCCAGCATTTT.

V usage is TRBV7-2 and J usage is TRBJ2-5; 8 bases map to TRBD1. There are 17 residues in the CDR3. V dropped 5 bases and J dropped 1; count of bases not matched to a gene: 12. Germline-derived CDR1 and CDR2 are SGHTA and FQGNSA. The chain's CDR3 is CASSAGWTGSPQETQYF. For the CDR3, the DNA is TGTGCCAGCAGCGCGGGCTGGACAGGGTCCCCCCAAGAGACCCAGTACTTC.

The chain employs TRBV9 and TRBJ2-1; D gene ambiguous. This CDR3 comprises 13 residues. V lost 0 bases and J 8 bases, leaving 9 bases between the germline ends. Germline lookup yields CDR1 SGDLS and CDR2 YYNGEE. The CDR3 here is CASSVAPPHEQFF. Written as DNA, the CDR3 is TGTGCCAGCAGCGTAGCACCTCCGCATGAGCAGTTCTTC.

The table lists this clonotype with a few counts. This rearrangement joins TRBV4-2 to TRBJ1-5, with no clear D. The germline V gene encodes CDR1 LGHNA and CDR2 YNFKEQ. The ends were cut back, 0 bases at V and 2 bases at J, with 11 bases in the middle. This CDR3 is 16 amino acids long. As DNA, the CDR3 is TGTGCCAGCAGCCAAGATGTAGCTTCTCGCAATCAGCCCCAGCATTTT. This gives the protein CASSQDVASRNQPQHF.

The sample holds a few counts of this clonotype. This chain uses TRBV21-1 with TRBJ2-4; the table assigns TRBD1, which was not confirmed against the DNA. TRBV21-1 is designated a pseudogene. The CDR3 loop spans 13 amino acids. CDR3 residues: CATAGRGRNIQYF. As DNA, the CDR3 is TGTGCCACGGCAGGCAGGGGTAGAAACATTCAGTACTTC.

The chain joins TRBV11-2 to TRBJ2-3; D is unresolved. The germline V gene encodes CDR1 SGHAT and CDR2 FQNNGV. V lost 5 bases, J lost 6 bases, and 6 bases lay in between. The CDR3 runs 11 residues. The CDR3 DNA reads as TGTGCCAGCAGCGCGTGGGATACGCAGTATTTT. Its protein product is CASSAWDTQYF.

The CDR3 loop is CASSYSWDYSYEQYF. The CDR3 nucleotides are TGTGCCAGCAGTTACTCGTGGGACTACTCCTACGAGCAGTACTTC. The chain couples TRBV6-5 to TRBJ2-7; TRBD2 matches at 7 bases. Looked up from germline, CDR1 is MNHEY and CDR2 is SVGAGI. Trimming cost V 0 bases and J 0 bases; bases outside gene matches: 2. The CDR3 extends over 15 amino acids.

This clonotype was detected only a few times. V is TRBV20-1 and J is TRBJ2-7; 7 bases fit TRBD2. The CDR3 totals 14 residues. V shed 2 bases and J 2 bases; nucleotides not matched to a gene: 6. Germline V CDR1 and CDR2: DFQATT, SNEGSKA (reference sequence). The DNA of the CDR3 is TGCAGTGCTAGACGGCCTAGCGGCGCCTACGAGCAGTACTTC. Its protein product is CSARRPSGAYEQYF.

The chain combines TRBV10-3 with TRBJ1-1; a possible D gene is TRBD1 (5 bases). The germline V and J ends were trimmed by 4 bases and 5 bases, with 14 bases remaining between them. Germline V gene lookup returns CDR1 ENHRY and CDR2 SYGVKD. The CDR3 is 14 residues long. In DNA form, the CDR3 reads TGTGCCATCAGTGCGGCAGGGATCTCAACTGAAGCTTTCTTT. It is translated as CAISAAGISTEAFF.

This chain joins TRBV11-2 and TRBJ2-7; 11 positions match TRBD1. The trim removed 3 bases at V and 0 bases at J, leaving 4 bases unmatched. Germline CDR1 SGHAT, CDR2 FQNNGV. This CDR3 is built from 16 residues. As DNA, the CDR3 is TGTGCCAGCAGCTTGAGAGGGACAGGGGGCTCCTACGAGCAGTACTTC. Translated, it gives CASSLRGTGGSYEQYF.

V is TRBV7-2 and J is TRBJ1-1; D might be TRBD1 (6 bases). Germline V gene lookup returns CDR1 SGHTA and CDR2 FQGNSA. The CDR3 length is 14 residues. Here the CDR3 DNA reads TGTGCTATACTACGGGGGCCCATGAACACTGAAGCTTTCTTT. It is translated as CAILRGPMNTEAFF. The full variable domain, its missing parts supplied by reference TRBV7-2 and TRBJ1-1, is GAGVSQSPSNKVTEKGKDVELRCDPISGHTALYWYRQSLGQGLEFLIYFQGNSAPDKSGLPSDRFSAERTGGSVSTLTIQRTQQEDSAVYLCAILRGPMNTEAFFGQGTRLTVV.

CDR3 loop: CSVRPTDTQYF. The CDR3 bases are TGCAGCGTTCGCCCCACAGATACGCAGTATTTT. The genes are TRBV29-1 and TRBJ2-3; no clear D. Germline CDR1 SQVTM, CDR2 ANQGSEA. The CDR3 runs to 11 residues. Trimming stripped 5 bases from V and 2 bases from J, with 5 bases between.

The CDR3 coding sequence is TGCAGTGCTAGGGAGGGGATCCGAAATCAGCCCCAGCATTTT. Residues: CSAREGIRNQPQHF. The rearrangement links TRBV20-1 to TRBJ1-5; a weak D match, TRBD1 (5 bases). This CDR3 has 14 residues. Trimming removed 3 bases at V and 4 bases at J, with 13 bases between. CDR1 and CDR2 (germline): DFQATT, SNEGSKA (reference sequence).

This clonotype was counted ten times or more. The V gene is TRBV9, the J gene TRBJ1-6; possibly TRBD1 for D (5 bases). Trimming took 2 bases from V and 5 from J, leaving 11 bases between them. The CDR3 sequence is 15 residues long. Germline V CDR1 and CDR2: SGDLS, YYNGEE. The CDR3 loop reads CASSVGGGNNSPLHF. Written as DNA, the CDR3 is TGTGCCAGCAGCGTTGGGGGAGGGAATAATTCACCCCTCCACTTT. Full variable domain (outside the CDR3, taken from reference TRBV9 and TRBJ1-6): DSGVTQTPKHLITATGQRVTLRCSPRSGDLSVYWYQQSLDQGLQFLIQYYNGEERAKGNILERFSAQQFPDLHSELNLSSLELGDSALYFCASSVGGGNNSPLHFGNGTRLTVT.